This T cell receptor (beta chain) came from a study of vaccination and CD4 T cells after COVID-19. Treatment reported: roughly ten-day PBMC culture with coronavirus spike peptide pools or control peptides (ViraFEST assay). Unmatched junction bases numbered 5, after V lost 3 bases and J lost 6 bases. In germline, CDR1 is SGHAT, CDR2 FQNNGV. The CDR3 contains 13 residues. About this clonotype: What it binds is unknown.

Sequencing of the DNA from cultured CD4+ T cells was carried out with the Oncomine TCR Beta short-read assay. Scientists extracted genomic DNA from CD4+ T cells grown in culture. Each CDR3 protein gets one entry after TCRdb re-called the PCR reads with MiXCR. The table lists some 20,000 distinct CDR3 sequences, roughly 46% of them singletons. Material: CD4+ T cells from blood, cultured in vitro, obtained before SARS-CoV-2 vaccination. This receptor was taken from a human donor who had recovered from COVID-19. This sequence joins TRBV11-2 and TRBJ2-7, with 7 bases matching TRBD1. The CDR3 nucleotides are TGTGCCAGCAGCTTGTCCAGGACAGGCGAGCAGTACTTC. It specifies CASSLSRTGEQYF.